The TCR beta chain under discussion was sequenced for a study of blood T cell repertoires in COVID-19. Germline-derived CDR1 and CDR2 are MNHEY and SVGAGI. There are 14 residues in the CDR3. Trimming cost V 2 bases and J 1 base; bases outside gene matches: 2. The method was immunoSEQ multiplex PCR; TCRdb's version includes in-frame clones alone and lacks a portion of them. Among some 120,000 clones, roughly 90% were seen once, and the ten largest hold roughly 7.6%. The receptor was derived from a man aged 45-60 years with acute or convalescent COVID-19. The chain recombines TRBV6-5 with TRBJ2-7, with 7 bases that match TRBD1. Sample: peripheral blood. The CDR3 DNA reads TGTGCCAGCAGTTACGACAGGGAATCCTACGAGCAGTACTTC. The encoded protein is CASSYDRESYEQYF.